This TCR beta chain was identified during a study of cytomegalovirus exposure and HLA in healthy donors. General study findings and limits: Per a prior analysis, the majority of TCR beta V segments were productive roughly 90% or roughly 30% of the time. Later work showed greater clonal expansion in HLA-associated TCR beta chains than in equally common others. Looking again later, the authors saw that most CMV-associated TCR beta chains seemed HLA-restricted.

In the PCR, 60 Vbeta and 13 Jbeta primers were used. The method was immunoSEQ multiplex PCR; TCRdb's version includes in-frame clones alone and lacks a portion of them. The sample has approximately 67,000 clones, around 63% seen once. CDR1 is KGHSH, CDR2 LQKENI, per germline. The V and J ends lost 2 bases and 3 bases respectively, with 13 bases between them. CDR3 size: 15 residues. Healthy bone marrow donors made up the donors. On this clone: What it recognizes is unknown.

Material: PBMCs. J is TRBJ1-1 and V is TRBV18; D may be TRBD1 (6 bases). The TCR was taken from a woman in her 30s in good health and CMV-seronegative. The CDR3 sequence: CASSPGRGGDTEAFF. As DNA, the CDR3 is TGTGCCAGCTCACCAGGCAGGGGCGGTGACACTGAAGCTTTCTTT.